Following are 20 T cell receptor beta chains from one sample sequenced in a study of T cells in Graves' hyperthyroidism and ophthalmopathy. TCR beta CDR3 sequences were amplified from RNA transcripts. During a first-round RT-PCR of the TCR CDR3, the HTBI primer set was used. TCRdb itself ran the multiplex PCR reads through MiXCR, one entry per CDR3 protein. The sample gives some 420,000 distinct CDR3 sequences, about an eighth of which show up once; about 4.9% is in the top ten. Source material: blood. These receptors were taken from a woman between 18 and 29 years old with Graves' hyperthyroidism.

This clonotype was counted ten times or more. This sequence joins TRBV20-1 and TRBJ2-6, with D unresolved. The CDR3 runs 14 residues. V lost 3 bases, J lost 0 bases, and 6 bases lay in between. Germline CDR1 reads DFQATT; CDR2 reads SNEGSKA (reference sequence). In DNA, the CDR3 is TGCAGTGCTAGCGCACTCTCTGGGGCCAACGTCCTGACTTTC. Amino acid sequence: CSASALSGANVLTF.

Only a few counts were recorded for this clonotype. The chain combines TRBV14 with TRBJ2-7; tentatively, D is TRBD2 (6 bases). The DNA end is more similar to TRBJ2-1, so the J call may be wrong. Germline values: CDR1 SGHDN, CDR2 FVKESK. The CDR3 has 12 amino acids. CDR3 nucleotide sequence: TGTGCCAGCAGCCAGGAGCGGGTACCGCAGTTCTTC. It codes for CASSQERVPQFF.

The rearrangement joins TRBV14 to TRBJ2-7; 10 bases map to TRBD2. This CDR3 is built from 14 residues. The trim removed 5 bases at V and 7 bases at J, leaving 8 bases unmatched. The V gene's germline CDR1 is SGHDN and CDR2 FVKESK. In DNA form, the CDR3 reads TGTGCCAGCAGCAGTCAGCGGGAGGGGATAGAGCAGTACTTC. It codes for CASSSQREGIEQYF.

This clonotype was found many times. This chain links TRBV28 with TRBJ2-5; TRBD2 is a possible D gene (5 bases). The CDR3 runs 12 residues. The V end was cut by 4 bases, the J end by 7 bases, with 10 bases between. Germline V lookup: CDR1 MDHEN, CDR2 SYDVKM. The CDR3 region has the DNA TGTGCCAGCAGTTCGACACGGGGGACCCAGTACTTC. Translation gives CASSSTRGTQYF.

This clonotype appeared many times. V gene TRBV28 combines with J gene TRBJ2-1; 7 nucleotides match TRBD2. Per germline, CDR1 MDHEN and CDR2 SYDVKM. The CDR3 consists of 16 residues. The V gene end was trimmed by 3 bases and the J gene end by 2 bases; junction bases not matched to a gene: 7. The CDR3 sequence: CASSLGGGYAYNEQFF. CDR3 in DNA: TGTGCCAGCAGTTTGGGGGGGGGGTATGCCTACAATGAGCAGTTCTTC.

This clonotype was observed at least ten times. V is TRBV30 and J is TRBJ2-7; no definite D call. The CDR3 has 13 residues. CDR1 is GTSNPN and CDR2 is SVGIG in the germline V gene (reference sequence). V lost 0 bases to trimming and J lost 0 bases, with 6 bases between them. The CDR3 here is CAWSVSNSYEQYF. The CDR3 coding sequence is TGTGCCTGGAGTGTAAGTAACTCCTACGAGCAGTACTTC.

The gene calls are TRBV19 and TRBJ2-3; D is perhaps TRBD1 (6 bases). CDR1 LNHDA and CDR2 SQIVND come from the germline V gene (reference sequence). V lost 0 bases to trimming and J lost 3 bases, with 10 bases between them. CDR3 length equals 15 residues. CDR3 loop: CASSIEGTGTDTQYF. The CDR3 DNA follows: TGTGCCAGTAGTATAGAAGGTACAGGGACAGATACGCAGTATTTT.

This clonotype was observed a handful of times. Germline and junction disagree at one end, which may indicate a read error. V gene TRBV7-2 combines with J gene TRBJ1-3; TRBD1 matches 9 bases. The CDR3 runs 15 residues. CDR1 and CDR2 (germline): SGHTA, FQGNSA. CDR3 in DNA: TGTGCCAGCAGCCTAGGGACAGGGACTGGAAGCACCATATATTTT. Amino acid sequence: CASSLGTGTGSTIYF.

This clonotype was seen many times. CDR3 coding DNA: TGTGCCAGCAGTTACCCCTCCGGGACAGGGCGGGAGACCCAGTACTTC. It yields the protein CASSYPSGTGRETQYF. The chain has TRBV6-2 or TRBV6-3 and TRBJ2-5, with 9 bases lining up with TRBD1. The CDR3 sequence is 16 residues long. Germline trimming cut 2 bases from V and 5 bases from J; bases unmatched to any gene: 9. Per germline, CDR1 MNHEY and CDR2 SVGEGT.

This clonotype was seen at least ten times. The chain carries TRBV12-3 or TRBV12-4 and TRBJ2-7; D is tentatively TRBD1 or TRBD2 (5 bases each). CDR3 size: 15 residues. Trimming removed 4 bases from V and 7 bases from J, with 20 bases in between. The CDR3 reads CASSSDSPVTGEQYF. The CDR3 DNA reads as TGTGCCAGCAGTTCCGACAGCCCGGTGACGGGGGAGCAGTACTTC.

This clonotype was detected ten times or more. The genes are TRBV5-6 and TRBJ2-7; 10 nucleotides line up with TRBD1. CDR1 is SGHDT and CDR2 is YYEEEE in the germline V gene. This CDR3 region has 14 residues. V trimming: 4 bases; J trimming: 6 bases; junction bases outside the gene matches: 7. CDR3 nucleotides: TGTGCCAGCAGCATTCGGGACAGGGGACGCGAGCAGTACTTC. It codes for CASSIRDRGREQYF. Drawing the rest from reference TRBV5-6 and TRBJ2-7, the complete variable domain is DAGVTQSPTHLIKTRGQQVTLRCSPKSGHDTVSWYQQALGQGPQFIFQYYEEEERQRGNFPDRFSGHQFPNYSSELNVNALLLGDSALYLCASSIRDRGREQYFGPGTRLTVT.

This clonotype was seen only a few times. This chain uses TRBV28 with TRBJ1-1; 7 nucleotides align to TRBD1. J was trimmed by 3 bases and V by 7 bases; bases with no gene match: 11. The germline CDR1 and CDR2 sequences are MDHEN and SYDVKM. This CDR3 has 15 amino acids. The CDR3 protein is CASTIPGQIHTEAFF. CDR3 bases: TGTGCCAGCACCATCCCGGGACAGATACACACTGAAGCTTTCTTT. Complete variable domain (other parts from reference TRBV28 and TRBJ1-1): DVKVTQSSRYLVKRTGEKVFLECVQDMDHENMFWYRQDPGLGLRLIYFSYDVKMKEKGDIPEGYSVSREKKERFSLILESASTNQTSMYLCASTIPGQIHTEAFFGQGTRLTVV.

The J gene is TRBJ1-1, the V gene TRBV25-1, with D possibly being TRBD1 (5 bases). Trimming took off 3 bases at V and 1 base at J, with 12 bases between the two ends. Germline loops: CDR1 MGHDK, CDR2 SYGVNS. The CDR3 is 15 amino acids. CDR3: CASSDTDGGNTEAFF. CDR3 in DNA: TGTGCCAGCAGTGATACCGATGGGGGGAACACTGAAGCTTTCTTT.

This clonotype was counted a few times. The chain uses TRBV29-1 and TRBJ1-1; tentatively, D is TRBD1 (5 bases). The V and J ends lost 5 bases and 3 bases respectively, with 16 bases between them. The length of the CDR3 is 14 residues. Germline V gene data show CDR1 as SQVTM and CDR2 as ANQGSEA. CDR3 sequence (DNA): TGCAGCGTTACGTCAAGGGGAATGGACACTGAAGCTTTCTTT. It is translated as CSVTSRGMDTEAFF. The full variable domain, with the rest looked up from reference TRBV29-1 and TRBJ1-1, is SAVISQKPSRDICQRGTSLTIQCQVDSQVTMMFWYRQQPGQSLTLIATANQGSEATYESGFVIDKFPISRPNLTFSTLTVSNMSPEDSSIYLCSVTSRGMDTEAFFGQGTRLTVV.

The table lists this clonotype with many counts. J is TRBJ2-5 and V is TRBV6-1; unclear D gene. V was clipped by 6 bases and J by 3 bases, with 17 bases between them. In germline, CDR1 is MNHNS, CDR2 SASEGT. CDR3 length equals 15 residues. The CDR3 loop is CASRTPSRGEETQYF. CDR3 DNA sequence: TGTGCCAGCAGAACCCCATCCCGAGGCGAAGAGACCCAGTACTTC.

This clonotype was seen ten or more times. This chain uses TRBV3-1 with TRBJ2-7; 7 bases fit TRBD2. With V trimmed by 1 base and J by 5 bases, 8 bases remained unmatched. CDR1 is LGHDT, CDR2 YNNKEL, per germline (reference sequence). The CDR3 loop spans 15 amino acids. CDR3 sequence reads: CASSQGGTTRDEQYF. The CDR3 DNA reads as TGTGCCAGCAGCCAAGGTGGGACTACCAGGGACGAGCAGTACTTC.

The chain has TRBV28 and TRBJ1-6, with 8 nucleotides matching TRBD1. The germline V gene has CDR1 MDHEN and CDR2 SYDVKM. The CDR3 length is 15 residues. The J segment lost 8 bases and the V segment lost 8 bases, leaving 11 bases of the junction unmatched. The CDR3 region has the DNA TGTGCCAGCGGTTCAAACAGGGGGTGGTATTCACCCCTCCACTTT. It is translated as CASGSNRGWYSPLHF. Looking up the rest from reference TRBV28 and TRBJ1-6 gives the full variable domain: DVKVTQSSRYLVKRTGEKVFLECVQDMDHENMFWYRQDPGLGLRLIYFSYDVKMKEKGDIPEGYSVSREKKERFSLILESASTNQTSMYLCASGSNRGWYSPLHFGNGTRLTVT.

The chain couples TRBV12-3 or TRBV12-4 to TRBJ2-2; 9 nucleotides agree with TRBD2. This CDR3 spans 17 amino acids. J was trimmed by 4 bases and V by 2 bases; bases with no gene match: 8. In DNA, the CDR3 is TGTGCCAGCAGTTTATCCCGCGGCGGGAGGGGCACCGGGGAGCTGTTTTTT. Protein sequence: CASSLSRGGRGTGELFF.

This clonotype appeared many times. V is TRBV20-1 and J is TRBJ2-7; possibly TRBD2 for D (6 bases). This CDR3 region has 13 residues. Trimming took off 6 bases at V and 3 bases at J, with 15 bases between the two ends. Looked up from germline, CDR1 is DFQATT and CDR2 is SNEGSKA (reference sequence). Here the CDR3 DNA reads TGCAGTGCGCGACTAGTTAGGTTCTACGAGCAGTACTTC. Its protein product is CSARLVRFYEQYF.

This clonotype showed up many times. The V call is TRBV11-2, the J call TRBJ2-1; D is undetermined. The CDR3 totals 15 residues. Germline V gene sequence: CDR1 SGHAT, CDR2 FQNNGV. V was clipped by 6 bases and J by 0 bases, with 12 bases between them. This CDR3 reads CASSLLRSSYNEQFF. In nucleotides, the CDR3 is TGTGCCAGCAGTTTATTGCGCAGCTCCTACAATGAGCAGTTCTTC.